Listed here are 8 T cell receptor beta chains from one sample, sequenced in a study of blood T cell repertoires in COVID-19. This table comes from immunoSEQ multiplex PCR, and its TCRdb copy is limited to in-frame clones, with some not included. The sample yields about 490,000 clones, 75% to 90% seen once. Material: peripheral blood. These TCRs come from a human donor in a cohort sampled during active COVID-19.

This clone was counted at least ten times. The chain links TRBV6-5 to TRBJ2-5, with D perhaps TRBD2 (5 bases). Germline assignment: CDR1 MNHEY and CDR2 SVGAGI. Trimming pared 0 bases from V and 3 bases from J, leaving 11 bases between. CDR3 length equals 15 residues. The CDR3 protein is CASSYSSARKETQYF. In DNA, the CDR3 is TGTGCCAGCAGTTACTCTAGCGCTAGAAAAGAGACCCAGTACTTC.

The chain's CDR3 is CASSQRTGVTYGYTF. The DNA of the CDR3 is TGTGCCAGCAGTCAAAGGACAGGGGTTACCTATGGCTACACCTTC. J is TRBJ1-2 and V is TRBV28; 9 bases map to TRBD1. The CDR3 loop spans 15 amino acids. The trim removed 5 bases at V and 4 bases at J, leaving 8 bases unmatched. Germline lookup yields CDR1 MDHEN and CDR2 SYDVKM.

The rearrangement uses TRBV19 and TRBJ1-5; D gene unclear. CDR1 and CDR2 from the germline V gene are LNHDA and SQIVND (reference sequence). The V gene lost 3 bases and the J gene lost 2 bases, with 11 bases spanning the gap. There are 15 residues in the CDR3. The CDR3 nucleotides read TGTGCCAGTAGTATCCCGGCGGCGGGCAATCAGCCCCAGCATTTT. Amino acid sequence: CASSIPAAGNQPQHF. Drawing the rest from reference TRBV19 and TRBJ1-5, the complete variable domain is DGGITQSPKYLFRKEGQNVTLSCEQNLNHDAMYWYRQDPGQGLRLIYYSQIVNDFQKGDIAEGYSVSREKKESFPLTVTSAQKNPTAFYLCASSIPAAGNQPQHFGDGTRLSIL.

This rearrangement joins TRBV5-6 to TRBJ1-6, with a possible D match to TRBD1 (6 bases). In germline, CDR1 is SGHDT, CDR2 YYEEEE. There are 14 residues in the CDR3. Trimming removed 4 bases at V and 8 bases at J, with 13 bases between. CDR3 sequence (DNA): TGTGCCAGCAGCCTCCTGACAGGTGATTCACCCCTCCACTTT. This encodes CASSLLTGDSPLHF.

The chain employs TRBV3-1 (or the pseudogene TRBV3-2) and TRBJ2-7; possibly TRBD1 for D (5 bases). V was pared by 2 bases and J by 4 bases, with 9 bases between. The germline V gene has CDR1 LGHDT and CDR2 YNNKEL (reference sequence). The CDR3 consists of 13 residues. CDR3 DNA sequence: TGTGCCAGCAGCCAACTGGGGCCTTACGAGCAGTACTTC. Protein sequence: CASSQLGPYEQYF.

This clone was detected only once. V usage is TRBV2 and J usage is TRBJ2-2; 9 bases are a match to TRBD1. V lost 8 bases to trimming and J lost 5 bases; unmatched junction nucleotides: 12. Germline V gene lookup returns CDR1 SNHLY and CDR2 FYNNEI. This CDR3 region has 16 residues. The CDR3 coding sequence is TGTGCCAGCGGTACAAACAGGGGGCCGGAAACCGGGGAGCTGTTTTTT. Protein product: CASGTNRGPETGELFF.

The chain carries TRBV6-5 and TRBJ1-2; D is ambiguous. The CDR3 has 13 amino acids. Germline V CDR1 and CDR2: MNHEY, SVGAGI. The V and J ends lost 7 bases and 8 bases respectively, with 17 bases between them. This CDR3 is CASTGVRVLGYTF. In DNA form, the CDR3 reads TGTGCCAGCACCGGGGTCCGAGTTCTGGGCTACACCTTC.

This clone appeared once. The chain recombines TRBV10-3 with TRBJ1-2; no clear D. Germline lookup yields CDR1 ENHRY and CDR2 SYGVKD. V dropped 3 bases and J dropped 4 bases, with 15 bases sitting between them. The CDR3 covers 15 residues. CDR3 in amino acids: CAISDGALKPYGYTF. CDR3 coding DNA: TGTGCCATCAGTGACGGAGCCTTGAAGCCCTATGGCTACACCTTC.